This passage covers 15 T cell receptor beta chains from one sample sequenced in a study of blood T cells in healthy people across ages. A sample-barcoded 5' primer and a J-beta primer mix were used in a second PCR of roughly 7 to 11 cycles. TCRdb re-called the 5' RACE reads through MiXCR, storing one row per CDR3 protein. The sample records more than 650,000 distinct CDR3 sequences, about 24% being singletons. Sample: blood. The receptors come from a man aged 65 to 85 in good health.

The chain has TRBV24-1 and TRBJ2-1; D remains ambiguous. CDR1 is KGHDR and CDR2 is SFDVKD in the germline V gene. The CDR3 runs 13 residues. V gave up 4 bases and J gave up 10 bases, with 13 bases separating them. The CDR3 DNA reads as TGTGCCACCAGTGACCCAGCGAGGCGGGAGCAGTTCTTC. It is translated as CATSDPARREQFF.

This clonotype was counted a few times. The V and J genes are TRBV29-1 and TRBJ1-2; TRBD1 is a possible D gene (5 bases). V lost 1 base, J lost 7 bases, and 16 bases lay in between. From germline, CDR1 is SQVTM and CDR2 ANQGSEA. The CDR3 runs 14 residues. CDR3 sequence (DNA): TGCAGCGTTGAAGTCATGGCAGGGATAAGTGGCTACACCTTC. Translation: CSVEVMAGISGYTF.

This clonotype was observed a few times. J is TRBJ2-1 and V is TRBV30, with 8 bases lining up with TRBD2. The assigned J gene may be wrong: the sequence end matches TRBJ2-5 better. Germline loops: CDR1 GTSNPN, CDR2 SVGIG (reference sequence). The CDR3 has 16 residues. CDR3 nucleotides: TGTGCCTGGAGTGTCGGACTAGCAGTTATTCAAGAGACCCAGTACTTC. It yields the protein CAWSVGLAVIQETQYF.

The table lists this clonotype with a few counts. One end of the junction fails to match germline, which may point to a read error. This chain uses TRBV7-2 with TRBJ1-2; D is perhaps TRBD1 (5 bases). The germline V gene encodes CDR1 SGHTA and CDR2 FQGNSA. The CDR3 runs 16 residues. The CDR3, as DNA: TGTGCCAGCAGCTTAGTGGTGACAGCGATTAACTGTGGCTACACCTTC. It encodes CASSLVVTAINCGYTF.

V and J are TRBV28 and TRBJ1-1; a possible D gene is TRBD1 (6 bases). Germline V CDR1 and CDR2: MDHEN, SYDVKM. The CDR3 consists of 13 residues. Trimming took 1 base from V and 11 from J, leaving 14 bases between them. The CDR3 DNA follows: TGTGCCAGCAGTTTATTTGGCGGAAGGGGGGCTTTCTTT. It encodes CASSLFGGRGAFF.

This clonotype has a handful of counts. The CDR3 spells CASSISGGATYEQYF. The CDR3, as DNA: TGTGCCAGCAGTATTAGCGGGGGGGCCACATACGAGCAGTACTTC. The gene calls are TRBV27 and TRBJ2-7, with 11 bases that match TRBD2. V lost 5 bases to trimming and J lost 4 bases; unmatched junction nucleotides: 7. Germline values: CDR1 MNHEY, CDR2 SMNVEV (reference sequence). The CDR3 runs 15 residues.

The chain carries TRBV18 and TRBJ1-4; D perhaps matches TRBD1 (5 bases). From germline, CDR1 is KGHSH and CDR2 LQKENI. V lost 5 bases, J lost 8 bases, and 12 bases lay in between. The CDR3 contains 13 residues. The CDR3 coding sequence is TGTGCCAGCTCAGGAGGGGTGAACGAAAAACTGTTTTTT. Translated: CASSGGVNEKLFF.

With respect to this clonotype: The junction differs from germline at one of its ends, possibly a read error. CDR3 nucleotides: TGTGCCAGCAGCTCCATCGACAGTATTAGCGGGAAGCTGTTTTTT. Translating it yields CASSSIDSISGKLFF. The chain employs TRBV7-6 and TRBJ2-2, with 8 positions matching TRBD2. Germline-derived CDR1 and CDR2 are SGHVS and FNYEAQ. CDR3 size: 15 residues.

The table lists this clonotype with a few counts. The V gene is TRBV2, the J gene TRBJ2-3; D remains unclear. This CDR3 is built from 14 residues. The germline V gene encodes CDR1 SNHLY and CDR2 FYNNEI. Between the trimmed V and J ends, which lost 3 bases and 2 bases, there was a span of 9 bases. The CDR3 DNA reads TGTGCCAGCAGTGATATTCGGTTCACAGATACGCAGTATTTT. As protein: CASSDIRFTDTQYF.

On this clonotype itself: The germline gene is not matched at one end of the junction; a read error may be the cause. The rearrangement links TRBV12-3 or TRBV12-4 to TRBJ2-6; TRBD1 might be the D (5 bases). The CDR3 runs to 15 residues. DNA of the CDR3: TGTGCCAGCAGTTTCAAGCTCTCTGGGGCCAACGTCCCGACTTTC. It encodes CASSFKLSGANVPTF.

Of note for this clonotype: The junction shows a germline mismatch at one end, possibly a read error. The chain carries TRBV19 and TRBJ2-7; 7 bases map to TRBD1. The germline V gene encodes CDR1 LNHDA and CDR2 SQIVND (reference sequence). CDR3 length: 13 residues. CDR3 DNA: TGTGCCAGTAGTCTGACAGGGACCTACGAGCAGCACTTC. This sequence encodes CASSLTGTYEQHF.

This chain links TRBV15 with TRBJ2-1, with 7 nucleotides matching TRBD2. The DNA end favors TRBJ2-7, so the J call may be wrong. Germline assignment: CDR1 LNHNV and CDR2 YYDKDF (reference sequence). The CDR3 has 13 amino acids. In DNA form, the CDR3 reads TGTGCCACAAATCGGGACTATCGGTACGAGCAGTACGTC. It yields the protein CATNRDYRYEQYV.

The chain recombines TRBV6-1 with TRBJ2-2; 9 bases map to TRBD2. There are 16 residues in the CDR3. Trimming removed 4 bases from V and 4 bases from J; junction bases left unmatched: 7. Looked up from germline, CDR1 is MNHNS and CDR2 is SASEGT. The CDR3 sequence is CASSVLAGDPTGELFF. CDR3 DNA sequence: TGTGCCAGCAGTGTATTAGCGGGGGATCCCACCGGGGAGCTGTTTTTT.

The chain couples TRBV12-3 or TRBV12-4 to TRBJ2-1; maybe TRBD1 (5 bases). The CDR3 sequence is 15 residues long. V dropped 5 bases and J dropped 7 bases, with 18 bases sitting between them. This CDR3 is CASSPQGPRANEQFF. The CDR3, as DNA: TGTGCCAGCAGTCCTCAAGGCCCCAGGGCAAATGAGCAGTTCTTC.

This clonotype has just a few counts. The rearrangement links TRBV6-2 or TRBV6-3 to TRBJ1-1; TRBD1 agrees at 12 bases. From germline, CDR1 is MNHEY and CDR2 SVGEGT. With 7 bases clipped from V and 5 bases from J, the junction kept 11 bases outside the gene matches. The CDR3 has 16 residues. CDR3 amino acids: CASTNRGQGAWTEAFF. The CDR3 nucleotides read TGTGCCAGCACCAACAGGGGACAGGGGGCGTGGACTGAAGCTTTCTTT.